The TCR beta chain described here comes from a study of blood T cell repertoires in COVID-19. In the study overall: Sample material is recorded as cDNA or gDNA derived from T cells, B-cell-depleted T cells, or PBMCs.

Under the authors' procedure: Amplified reference gene primers provided the basis for estimating nucleated cell counts. Libraries were prepared by immunoSEQ multiplex PCR; TCRdb keeps only in-frame clonotypes and omits some of them. That table furnishes V, J and clone size, whereas the DNA furnished D and trimming. The table has about 350,000 clones, roughly nine tenths seen once. Germline CDR1 and CDR2: SGHTA and FQGNSA. This CDR3 contains 15 residues. Trimming took off 5 bases at V and 8 bases at J, with 21 bases between the two ends. Enrolled through a virtual design, the participants were between about 18 and 100 years of age and came from under 30 US areas. What the recovered Cohort 3 donors had was two negative PCRs, clearance, or symptom resolution.

The chain uses TRBV7-2 and TRBJ1-1; D gene ambiguous. This TCR was recovered from a woman younger than 45 who had recovered from COVID-19. What was sequenced was PBMCs or T cells enriched from blood (not recorded which). The CDR3 sequence is CASSTDQQYRREAFF. The CDR3 DNA follows: TGTGCCAGCAGCACAGACCAGCAATATCGCAGGGAAGCTTTCTTT.